The rows below give T cell receptor beta chains drawn from one sample of a study of blood T cell repertoires in COVID-19. Here immunoSEQ multiplex PCR was the method, and the copy in TCRdb shows in-frame clones only, minus some. The sample includes some 80,000 clones, 80% to 90% of them seen just once. The sequenced sample consisted of peripheral blood. The receptors originated from a human donor in a cohort sampled during active COVID-19. CDR3s include the opening cysteine and the closing phenylalanine or tryptophan. D genes are given only for firm matches. Clone size appears in some rows only: once, few, many, or a class for an expanded clone.

TRBD2	TRBV28	.	TRBJ2-3	CASRPGTSWKDTQYF	TGTGCCAGCAGACCCGGGACTAGCTGGAAGGATACGCAGTATTTT
.	TRBV21-1	.	TRBJ2-5	CASSKEPSGREGGSYETQYF	TGTGCCAGCAGCAAAGAGCCCTCGGGGAGGGAAGGAGGGTCCTATGAGACCCAGTACTTC
.	TRBV15	few	TRBJ2-7	CATSRDPNSDYEQYF	TGTGCCACCAGCAGAGATCCAAATAGTGACTACGAGCAGTACTTC
.	TRBV11-2	.	TRBJ2-7	CASSFGGTGDYEQYF	TGTGCCAGCAGCTTTGGAGGGACGGGAGACTACGAGCAGTACTTC
TRBD1	TRBV10-3	few	TRBJ2-1	CAISYGTVDEQFF	TGTGCCATCAGTTACGGGACAGTCGATGAGCAGTTCTTC
TRBD1	TRBV27	.	TRBJ2-1	CASSFGQGFWNEQFF	TGTGCCAGCAGTTTCGGACAGGGGTTTTGGAATGAGCAGTTCTTC
TRBD1	TRBV4-2	few	TRBJ2-6	CASSQAGGSGANVLTF	TGTGCCAGCAGCCAAGCAGGGGGTTCCGGGGCCAACGTCCTGACTTTC
TRBD2	TRBV9	.	TRBJ2-7	CASSVGTSGPERQYF	TGTGCCAGCAGCGTAGGGACTAGCGGACCGGAGCGGCAGTACTTC
TRBD2	TRBV11-3	few	TRBJ2-4	CASSLGGDPKNIQYF	TGTGCCAGCAGCTTGGGGGGGGACCCTAAAAACATTCAGTACTTC
.	TRBV10-3	.	TRBJ1-5	CAISTGLGNQPQHF	TGTGCCATCAGTACAGGGTTGGGCAATCAGCCCCAGCATTTT
TRBD1	TRBV29-1	.	TRBJ2-5	CSVATGGETQYF	TGCAGCGTTGCGACAGGGGGAGAGACCCAGTACTTC
TRBD2	TRBV28	.	TRBJ2-5	CASSPGLAGQETQYF	TGTGCCAGCAGCCCCGGACTAGCGGGTCAAGAGACCCAGTACTTC
.	TRBV21-1	once	TRBJ1-6	CASSKGSQSDNSPLHF	TGTGCCAGCAGCAAAGGGTCCCAAAGCGATAATTCACCCCTCCACTTT
.	TRBV6-2/TRBV6-3	.	TRBJ2-7	CASSTSGEIYEQYF	TGTGCCAGCAGTACCTCAGGGGAAATCTACGAGCAGTACTTC
.	TRBV5-1	.	TRBJ2-2	CASSLVTAANTGELFF	TGCGCCAGCAGCTTGGTTACAGCCGCGAACACCGGGGAGCTGTTTTTT
TRBD1	TRBV27	.	TRBJ2-5	CASSLLGQGFQETQYF	TGTGCCAGCAGTTTATTGGGACAGGGGTTCCAAGAGACCCAGTACTTC
.	TRBV19	few	TRBJ2-2	CASTKRNPGDTGELFF	TGTGCCAGTACTAAAAGGAATCCCGGGGACACCGGGGAGCTGTTTTTT
TRBD1	TRBV7-3	few	TRBJ2-4	CASSPETGGNIQYF	TGTGCCAGCAGCCCCGAGACAGGGGGCAACATTCAGTACTTC
TRBD1	TRBV19	few	TRBJ2-7	CASITPDRCGYEQYF	TGTGCCAGTATCACCCCGGACAGGTGCGGCTACGAGCAGTACTTC
.	TRBV2	.	TRBJ1-2	CASSAWAGDNYGYTF	TGTGCCAGCAGTGCCTGGGCAGGGGATAACTATGGCTACACCTTC
.	TRBV20-1	.	TRBJ1-2	CTTLDNYGYTF	TGCACTACTCTCGATAACTATGGCTACACCTTC
.	TRBV5-8	.	TRBJ2-3	CASSLYRSTDTQYF	TGTGCCAGCAGCTTGTACAGGAGCACAGATACGCAGTATTTT
TRBD1	TRBV4-1	once	TRBJ2-7	CASSQTGTGYEQYF	TGCGCCAGCAGCCAAACCGGGACAGGCTACGAGCAGTACTTC
.	TRBV15	.	TRBJ2-3	CATQGTDTQYF	TGTGCCACGCAGGGAACAGATACGCAGTATTTT
.	TRBV11-1	.	TRBJ2-7	CASARRGGLYEQYF	TGTGCCAGCGCACGTAGGGGGGGGCTCTACGAGCAGTACTTC
TRBD1	TRBV6-1	.	TRBJ1-1	CASSESVAGGLAEAFF	TGTGCCAGCAGTGAAAGTGTTGCAGGGGGCTTGGCTGAAGCTTTCTTT
.	TRBV18	.	TRBJ2-2	CASSPGLADRGGELFF	TGTGCCAGCTCCCCCGGACTAGCGGACAGGGGCGGGGAGCTGTTTTTT
TRBD2	TRBV3-1/TRBV3-2	.	TRBJ2-5	CASSRSGEETQYF	TGTGCCAGCAGCCGTAGCGGGGAAGAGACCCAGTACTTC
.	TRBV15	.	TRBJ2-7	CATSRDPTYGSEQYF	TGTGCCACCAGCAGGGATCCAACGTACGGGTCCGAGCAGTACTTC
TRBD1	TRBV28	.	TRBJ1-5	CASSPRTGDQPQHF	TGTGCCAGCAGTCCCCGGACAGGGGATCAGCCCCAGCATTTT
TRBD1	TRBV28	.	TRBJ1-5	CASRDRNQPQHF	TGTGCCAGCAGGGACAGGAATCAGCCCCAGCATTTT
TRBD2	TRBV20-1	once	TRBJ2-1	CSASSGRIYNEQFF	TGCAGTGCCAGTAGCGGGAGAATTTACAATGAGCAGTTCTTC
TRBD1	TRBV5-8	.	TRBJ1-3	CASSLAWQGVSFSGNTIYF	TGTGCCAGCAGCTTGGCCTGGCAGGGGGTTTCCTTCTCTGGAAACACCATATATTTT
TRBD1	TRBV2	.	TRBJ2-7	CASSDGQGAAYEQYF	TGTGCCAGCAGTGATGGACAGGGGGCGGCCTACGAGCAGTACTTC
TRBD1	TRBV5-1	.	TRBJ1-5	CASSLGTGGLQPQHF	TGCGCCAGCAGCTTGGGGACAGGGGGTTTGCAGCCCCAGCATTTT
TRBD1	TRBV7-9	.	TRBJ1-2	CASIKPSGGLGYTF	TGTGCCAGCATCAAACCTTCAGGGGGGCTCGGCTACACCTTC
TRBD2	TRBV6-5	.	TRBJ2-7	CASSYSGRREGYEQYF	TGTGCCAGCAGTTACTCGGGCCGGCGGGAGGGCTACGAGCAGTACTTC